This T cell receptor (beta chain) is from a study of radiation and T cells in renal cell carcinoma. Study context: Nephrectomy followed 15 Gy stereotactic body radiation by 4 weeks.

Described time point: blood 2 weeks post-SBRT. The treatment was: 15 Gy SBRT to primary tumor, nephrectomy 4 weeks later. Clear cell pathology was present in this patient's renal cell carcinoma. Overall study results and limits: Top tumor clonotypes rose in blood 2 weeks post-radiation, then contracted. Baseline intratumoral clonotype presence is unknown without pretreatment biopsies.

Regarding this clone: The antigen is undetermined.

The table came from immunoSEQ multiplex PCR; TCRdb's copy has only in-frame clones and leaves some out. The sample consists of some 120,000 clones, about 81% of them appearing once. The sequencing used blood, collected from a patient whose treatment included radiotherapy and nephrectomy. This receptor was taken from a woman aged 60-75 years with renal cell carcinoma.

The CDR3 nucleotides read TGTGCCAGCAGCTTAGCCGGGCAAGCAGGGTCAAATACGCAGTATTTT. It specifies CASSLAGQAGSNTQYF. The chain uses TRBV11-2 and TRBJ2-3, with TRBD1 as a possible D gene (5 bases). In germline, CDR1 is SGHAT, CDR2 FQNNGV. V lost 1 base, J lost 7 bases, and 18 bases lay in between. The CDR3 has 16 amino acids.